Shown below are 10 T cell receptor beta chains from a single sample sequenced in a study of naive and memory T cell subsets. Two oligonucleotides, mixed equimolar, formed the beta constant-region primer covering TRBC1 and TRBC2. Nested alpha and beta constant-region primers with the SP2 primer drove four PCR rounds on ligated cDNA. TCRdb re-called the UMI-ligation and nested PCR reads with MiXCR, one entry per CDR3 protein. In the table there are some 82,000 distinct CDR3 sequences, about 9.9% of which are singletons. The sequenced sample was naive CD8+ T cells from blood. All receptors come from a human donor in good health.

This sequence joins TRBV9 and TRBJ1-5, with D perhaps TRBD1 (6 bases). Germline CDR1 SGDLS, CDR2 YYNGEE. V was cut by 4 bases and J by 7 bases, with 15 bases left in between. The CDR3 runs to 14 residues. The CDR3 nucleotides are TGTGCCAGCAGCCTAGGGGGTCCCGGACAGCCCCAGCATTTT. As protein: CASSLGGPGQPQHF.

This clonotype was detected many times. The rearrangement uses TRBV7-2 and TRBJ2-7; a weak D match, TRBD2 (5 bases). With 3 bases removed from V and 2 bases from J, the gap between germline ends came to 20 bases. The CDR3 sequence is 17 residues long. Germline CDR1 and CDR2: SGHTA and FQGNSA. CDR3 nucleotides: TGTGCCAGCAGCTTTGGGCCCCCCGAGCTGGAGGCCTACGAGCAGTACTTC. This encodes CASSFGPPELEAYEQYF.

This CDR3 reads CASSIGLAGVNEQFF. The DNA for the CDR3 is TGTGCCAGCAGCATTGGACTAGCGGGAGTCAATGAGCAGTTCTTC. V is TRBV3-1 and J is TRBJ2-1, with 13 bases lining up with TRBD2. Germline V gene data show CDR1 as LGHDT and CDR2 as YNNKEL (reference sequence). The CDR3 is 15 residues long. The ends lost 5 bases at V and 6 bases at J; junction bases unmatched: 4.

The chain carries TRBV7-9 and TRBJ1-1, with 8 bases lining up with TRBD1. This CDR3 is 15 amino acids long. Germline V gene lookup returns CDR1 SEHNR and CDR2 FQNEAQ (reference sequence). With V trimmed by 4 bases and J by 1 base, 5 bases remained unmatched. The CDR3 region has the DNA TGTGCCAGCAGCTCAAGACAGGGGACGAACACTGAAGCTTTCTTT. Its protein is CASSSRQGTNTEAFF.

The chain has TRBV29-1 and TRBJ1-1; possibly TRBD1 for D (5 bases). The length of the CDR3 is 14 residues. The ends were cut back, 1 base at V and 2 bases at J, with 11 bases in the middle. From germline, CDR1 is SQVTM and CDR2 ANQGSEA. The DNA of the CDR3 is TGCAGCGTTGAAGGTTGGGGGGGAAACACTGAAGCTTTCTTT. This translates into CSVEGWGGNTEAFF.

This clonotype was recorded many times. V and J are TRBV20-1 and TRBJ1-5; D perhaps matches TRBD1 (6 bases). The germline CDR1 and CDR2 sequences are DFQATT and SNEGSKA (reference sequence). Trimming removed 6 bases from V and 0 bases from J, with 15 bases in between. The CDR3 covers 15 residues. DNA of the CDR3: TGCAGTGCGACACCCCAGGGGCATAGCAATCAGCCCCAGCATTTT. This gives the protein CSATPQGHSNQPQHF.

This clonotype was observed at least ten times. The genes are TRBV20-1 and TRBJ2-2; D perhaps matches TRBD2 (5 bases). The CDR3 has 13 residues. V was shortened by 2 bases and J by 5 bases, with 9 bases between the two germline ends. Germline CDR1 and CDR2: DFQATT and SNEGSKA (reference sequence). CDR3 in amino acids: CSARTSWTGELFF. CDR3 in DNA: TGCAGTGCTAGAACTAGTTGGACCGGGGAGCTGTTTTTT.

This clonotype was seen more than once but under ten times. The V call is TRBV9, the J call TRBJ2-6; no definite D call. The CDR3 is 19 residues long. V shed 4 bases and J shed 0 bases, with 20 bases lying between them. Germline-derived CDR1 and CDR2 are SGDLS and YYNGEE. This CDR3 is CASSPQNPLVDSGANVLTF. The CDR3 region has the DNA TGTGCCAGCAGCCCCCAAAACCCCCTCGTGGACTCTGGGGCCAACGTCCTGACTTTC.

This rearrangement joins TRBV5-1 to TRBJ1-2; D gene uncertain. Trimming took off 7 bases at V and 5 bases at J, with 21 bases between the two ends. This CDR3 is built from 15 residues. CDR1 SGHRS and CDR2 YFSETQ come from the germline V gene. CDR3 residues: CASAPRHQFLYGYTF. The CDR3 coding sequence is TGCGCCAGCGCACCCCGTCACCAGTTTTTATATGGCTACACCTTC. Full variable domain (outside the CDR3, taken from reference TRBV5-1 and TRBJ1-2): KAGVTQTPRYLIKTRGQQVTLSCSPISGHRSVSWYQQTPGQGLQFLFEYFSETQRNKGNFPGRFSGRQFSNSRSEMNVSTLELGDSALYLCASAPRHQFLYGYTFGSGTRLTVV.

This clonotype was counted between two and nine times. The genes are TRBV13 and TRBJ2-1; possibly TRBD2 for D (6 bases). The V gene lost 6 bases and the J gene lost 0 bases, with 15 bases spanning the gap. This CDR3 comprises 16 residues. In germline, CDR1 is PRHDT, CDR2 FYEKMQ (reference sequence). CDR3: CASRVWGDSSYNEQFF. The CDR3 nucleotides are TGTGCCAGCAGGGTCTGGGGGGATAGCTCCTACAATGAGCAGTTCTTC.